These 12 T cell receptor beta chains originate from one sample sequenced in a study of CD8 T cells in Susac syndrome. RNA totalling about 0.45 to 1 ug underwent reverse transcription with random hexamers. TCRdb called the immunoSEQ multiplex PCR reads again in MiXCR, with one record for every CDR3 protein. Here the sample spans approximately 190,000 distinct CDR3 sequences, 85% to 95% being singletons. Sequenced sample: CD8+ T cells from PBMCs. The origin of the receptors is a human donor with Susac syndrome.

This clonotype was found once. This sequence joins TRBV6-5 and TRBJ1-2; weak D call: TRBD1 (5 bases). This CDR3 is built from 13 residues. Germline-derived CDR1 and CDR2 are MNHEY and SVGAGI. Trimming removed 5 bases at V and 1 base at J, with 8 bases between. In DNA form, the CDR3 reads TGTGCCAGCAGTGACAGAGTTAACTATGGCTACACCTTC. Its translation: CASSDRVNYGYTF.

The chain recombines TRBV29-1 with TRBJ1-2; D is ambiguous. The V gene lost 5 bases and the J gene lost 1 base, with 5 bases spanning the gap. The CDR3 runs to 11 residues. Germline V gene sequence: CDR1 SQVTM, CDR2 ANQGSEA. CDR3 nucleotides: TGCAGCGTTCAGAATAACTATGGCTACACCTTC. Protein: CSVQNNYGYTF.

V usage is TRBV20-1 and J usage is TRBJ2-3, with 10 positions matching TRBD2. CDR3 size: 18 residues. In germline, CDR1 is DFQATT, CDR2 SNEGSKA (reference sequence). Germline trimming cut 4 bases from V and 0 bases from J; bases unmatched to any gene: 13. CDR3 nucleotides: TGCAGTGCTACCACTAGCGGGGAGAAAACAGCGAGCACAGATACGCAGTATTTT. This sequence encodes CSATTSGEKTASTDTQYF.

V and J are TRBV10-3 and TRBJ2-3, with D possibly being TRBD2 (6 bases). Trimming pared 0 bases from V and 2 bases from J, leaving 9 bases between. The CDR3 totals 15 residues. Germline CDR1 is ENHRY and CDR2 is SYGVKD. This chain's CDR3 is CAISESTGVTDTQYF. The CDR3 nucleotides read TGTGCCATCAGTGAGTCTACGGGAGTCACAGATACGCAGTATTTT.

This rearrangement joins TRBV5-1 to TRBJ2-5, with D possibly being TRBD2 (5 bases). There are 14 residues in the CDR3. V was clipped by 2 bases and J by 1 base, with 9 bases between them. Germline CDR1 SGHRS, CDR2 YFSETQ. The CDR3 region is CASSLSGSQETQYF. The DNA of the CDR3 is TGCGCCAGCAGCTTAAGCGGTTCCCAAGAGACCCAGTACTTC.

This sequence joins TRBV7-9 and TRBJ2-7; TRBD1 is a possible D gene (6 bases). With 5 bases removed from V and 4 bases from J, the gap between germline ends came to 12 bases. Germline values: CDR1 SEHNR, CDR2 FQNEAQ (reference sequence). The CDR3 is 13 residues long. The CDR3 is CASSPGTPYEQYF. The CDR3 nucleotides read TGTGCCAGCAGCCCCGGGACACCGTACGAGCAGTACTTC.

The chain joins TRBV29-1 to TRBJ1-1; 7 positions agree with TRBD1. Trimming removed 1 base from V and 3 bases from J; junction bases left unmatched: 8. The CDR3 has 15 amino acids. Germline V CDR1 and CDR2: SQVTM, ANQGSEA. The CDR3 region is CSVEAVTGKDTEAFF. CDR3 coding DNA: TGCAGCGTTGAAGCAGTGACAGGGAAGGACACTGAAGCTTTCTTT. The full variable domain, with the rest looked up from reference TRBV29-1 and TRBJ1-1, is SAVISQKPSRDICQRGTSLTIQCQVDSQVTMMFWYRQQPGQSLTLIATANQGSEATYESGFVIDKFPISRPNLTFSTLTVSNMSPEDSSIYLCSVEAVTGKDTEAFFGQGTRLTVV.

This clonotype was seen a single time. V is TRBV14 and J is TRBJ2-3; TRBD2 agrees at 13 bases. The germline V gene has CDR1 SGHDN and CDR2 FVKESK. The CDR3 runs 18 residues. J gave up 0 bases and V 3 bases, and 6 bases lay outside the gene matches. CDR3 residues: CASSQGRTSGSSTDTQYF. CDR3 DNA: TGTGCCAGCAGCCAGGGTCGGACTAGCGGGAGCAGCACAGATACGCAGTATTTT.

This sequence joins TRBV20-1 and TRBJ2-2; tentatively, D is TRBD2 (6 bases). The CDR3 runs 13 residues. Trimming took off 7 bases at V and 4 bases at J, with 13 bases between the two ends. Germline loops: CDR1 DFQATT, CDR2 SNEGSKA (reference sequence). In DNA form, the CDR3 reads TGCAGTGTAGCGGCAACAAGCACCGGGGAGCTGTTTTTT. Translated: CSVAATSTGELFF.

This sequence joins TRBV11-2 and TRBJ1-3; TRBD1 matches 8 bases. This CDR3 comprises 14 residues. Germline CDR1 and CDR2: SGHAT and FQNNGV. The V segment lost 4 bases and the J segment 5 bases; nucleotides outside the gene matches: 4. The CDR3 sequence is CASSSGQGRNTIYF. As DNA, the CDR3 is TGTGCCAGCAGCTCCGGACAGGGAAGAAACACCATATATTTT.

In its sample, this clonotype was seen once. The genes are TRBV9 and TRBJ2-3; D gene uncertain. This CDR3 contains 14 residues. Germline V gene lookup returns CDR1 SGDLS and CDR2 YYNGEE. V was pared by 4 bases and J by 8 bases, with 17 bases between. This CDR3 reads CASSPRTTPGTQYF. Here the CDR3 DNA reads TGTGCCAGCAGCCCTAGGACCACGCCTGGTACGCAGTATTTT.

The gene calls are TRBV10-1 and TRBJ2-1; D possibly corresponds to TRBD2 (5 bases). The CDR3 runs to 13 residues. Germline V gives CDR1 WNHNN, CDR2 SYGVQD (reference sequence). V was shortened by 6 bases and J by 8 bases, with 14 bases between the two germline ends. Here the CDR3 DNA reads TGCGCCAGCAGCGACCAGAGGGCGGATGAGCAGTTCTTC. Encoded protein: CASSDQRADEQFF.